Here is one T cell receptor beta chain with its context. This sample was included in a study of Ad26.COV2.S vaccination and SARS-CoV-2 variants. Germline V gives CDR1 GTSNPN, CDR2 SVGIG (reference sequence). The CDR3 extends over 13 amino acids. V was trimmed by 5 bases and J by 9 bases, leaving 16 bases between them. Assay used: immunoSEQ multiplex PCR; TCRdb lists only in-frame clones, some missing. The sample has fewer than 800,000 clones, more than 80% seen once. Treatment specified: some 20 received Ad26.COV2.S at low or high dose, single or two shots; a few received placebo; per-sample allocation not given. Following the first vaccine or placebo injection, samples were taken on day 63.

V and J are TRBV30 and TRBJ2-2; no reliable D call. The sample consisted of peripheral blood, taken in a trial of Ad26.COV2.S vaccine versus placebo. The receptor comes from a person between 18 and 65 years old who received the Ad26.COV2.S COVID-19 vaccine or a placebo. The chain's CDR3 is CAWAPGFGRELFF. The CDR3 bases are TGTGCCTGGGCCCCAGGATTCGGGCGGGAGCTGTTTTTT.